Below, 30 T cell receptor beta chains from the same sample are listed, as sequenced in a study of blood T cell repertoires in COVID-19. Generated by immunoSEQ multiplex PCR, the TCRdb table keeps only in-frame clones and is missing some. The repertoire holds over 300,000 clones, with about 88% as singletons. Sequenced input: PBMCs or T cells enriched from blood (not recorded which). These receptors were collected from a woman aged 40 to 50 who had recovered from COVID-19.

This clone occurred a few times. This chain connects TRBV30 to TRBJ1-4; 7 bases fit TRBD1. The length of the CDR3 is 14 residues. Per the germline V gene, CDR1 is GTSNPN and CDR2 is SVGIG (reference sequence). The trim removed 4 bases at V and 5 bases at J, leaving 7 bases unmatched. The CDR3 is CAWTRGTANEKLFF. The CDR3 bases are TGTGCCTGGACCCGGGGGACAGCAAATGAAAAACTGTTTTTT.

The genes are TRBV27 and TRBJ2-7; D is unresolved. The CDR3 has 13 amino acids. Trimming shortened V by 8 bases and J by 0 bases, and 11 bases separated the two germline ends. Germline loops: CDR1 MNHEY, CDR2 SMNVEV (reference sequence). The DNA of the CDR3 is TGTGCCAGCGCACTACTGAACTCCTACGAGCAGTACTTC. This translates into CASALLNSYEQYF.

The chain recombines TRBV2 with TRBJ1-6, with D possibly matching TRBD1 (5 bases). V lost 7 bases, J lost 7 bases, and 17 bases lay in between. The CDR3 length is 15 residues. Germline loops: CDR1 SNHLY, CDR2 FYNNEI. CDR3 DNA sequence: TGTGCCAGCATTCCAGGGAGGTCGGGAAATTCACCCCTCCACTTT. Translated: CASIPGRSGNSPLHF.

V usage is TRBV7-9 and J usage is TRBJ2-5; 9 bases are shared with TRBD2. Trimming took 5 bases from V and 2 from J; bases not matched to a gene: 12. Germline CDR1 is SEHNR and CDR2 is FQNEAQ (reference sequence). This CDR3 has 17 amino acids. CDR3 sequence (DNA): TGTGCCAGCAGCCCAGCGTGGGAGCGGGGGGCACAAGAGACCCAGTACTTC. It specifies CASSPAWERGAQETQYF.

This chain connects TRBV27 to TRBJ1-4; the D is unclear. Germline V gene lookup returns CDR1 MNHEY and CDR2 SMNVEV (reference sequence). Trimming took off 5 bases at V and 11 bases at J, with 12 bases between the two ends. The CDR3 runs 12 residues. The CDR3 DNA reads TGTGCCAGCAGTCCCGGACTTAATAAACTGTTTTTT. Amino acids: CASSPGLNKLFF.

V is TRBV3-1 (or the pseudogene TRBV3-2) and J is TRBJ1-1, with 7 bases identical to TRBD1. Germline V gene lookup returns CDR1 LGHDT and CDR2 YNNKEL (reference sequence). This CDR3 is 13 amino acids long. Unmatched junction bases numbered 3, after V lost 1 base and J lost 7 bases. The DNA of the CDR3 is TGTGCCAGCAGCCAAGTAGGGGGCAGTGAAGCTTTCTTT. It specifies CASSQVGGSEAFF.

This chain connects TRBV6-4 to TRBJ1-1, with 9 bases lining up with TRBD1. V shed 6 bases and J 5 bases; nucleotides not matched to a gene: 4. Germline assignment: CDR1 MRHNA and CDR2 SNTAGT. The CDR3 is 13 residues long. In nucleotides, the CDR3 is TGTGCCAGCAGCGGGGACAGGGATACTGAAGCTTTCTTT. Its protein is CASSGDRDTEAFF.

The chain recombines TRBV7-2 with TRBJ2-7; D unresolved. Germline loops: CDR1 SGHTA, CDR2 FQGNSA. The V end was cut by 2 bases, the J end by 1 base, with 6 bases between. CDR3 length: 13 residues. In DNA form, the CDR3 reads TGTGCCAGCAGCTTAATACTTTCCTACGAGCAGTACTTC. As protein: CASSLILSYEQYF.

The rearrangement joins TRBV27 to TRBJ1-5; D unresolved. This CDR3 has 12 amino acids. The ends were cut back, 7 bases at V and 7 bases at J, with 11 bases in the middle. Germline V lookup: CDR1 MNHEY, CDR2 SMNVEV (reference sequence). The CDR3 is CASTDGYQPQHF. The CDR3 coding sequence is TGTGCCAGCACCGACGGGTACCAGCCCCAGCATTTT.

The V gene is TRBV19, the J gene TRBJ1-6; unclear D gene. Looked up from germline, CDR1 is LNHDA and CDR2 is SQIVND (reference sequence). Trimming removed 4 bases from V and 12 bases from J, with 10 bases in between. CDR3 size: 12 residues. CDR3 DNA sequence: TGTGCCAGTAGTAAGCCCCCCCAACCCCTCCACTTT. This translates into CASSKPPQPLHF.

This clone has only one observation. CDR3 amino acids: CASSLAMGASAAYEQYF. DNA for the CDR3: TGTGCCAGCAGCTTGGCAATGGGGGCCTCAGCGGCCTACGAGCAGTACTTC. V usage is TRBV5-8 and J usage is TRBJ2-7, with D possibly being TRBD1 (6 bases). Trimming took off 0 bases at V and 2 bases at J, with 18 bases between the two ends. There are 17 residues in the CDR3. CDR1 is SGHTS and CDR2 is YDEGEE in the germline V gene.

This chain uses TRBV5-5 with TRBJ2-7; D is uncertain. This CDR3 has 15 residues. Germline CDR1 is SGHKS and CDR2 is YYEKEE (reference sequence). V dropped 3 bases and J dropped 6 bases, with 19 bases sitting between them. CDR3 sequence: CASSWVRVSLLEQYF. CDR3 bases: TGTGCCAGCAGCTGGGTACGGGTGAGCCTACTCGAGCAGTACTTC.

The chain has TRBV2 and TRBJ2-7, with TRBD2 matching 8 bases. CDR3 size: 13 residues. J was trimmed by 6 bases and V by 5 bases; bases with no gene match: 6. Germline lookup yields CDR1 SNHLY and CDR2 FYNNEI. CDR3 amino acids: CASSPGLEGEQYF. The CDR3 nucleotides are TGTGCCAGCAGTCCGGGACTAGAAGGCGAGCAGTACTTC.

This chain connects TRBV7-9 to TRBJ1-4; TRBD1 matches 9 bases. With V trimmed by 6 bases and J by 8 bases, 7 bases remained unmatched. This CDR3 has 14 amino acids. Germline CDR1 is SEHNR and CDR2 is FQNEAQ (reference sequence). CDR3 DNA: TGTGCCAGCAGTCGGACAGGGGAAAAGGAAAAACTGTTTTTT. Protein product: CASSRTGEKEKLFF.

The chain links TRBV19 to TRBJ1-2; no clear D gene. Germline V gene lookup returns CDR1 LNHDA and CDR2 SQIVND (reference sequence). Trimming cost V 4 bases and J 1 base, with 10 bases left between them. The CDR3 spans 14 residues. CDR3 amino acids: CASSREALNYGYTF. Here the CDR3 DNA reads TGTGCCAGTAGTAGAGAAGCCCTTAACTATGGCTACACCTTC. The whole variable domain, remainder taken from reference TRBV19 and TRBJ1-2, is DGGITQSPKYLFRKEGQNVTLSCEQNLNHDAMYWYRQDPGQGLRLIYYSQIVNDFQKGDIAEGYSVSREKKESFPLTVTSAQKNPTAFYLCASSREALNYGYTFGSGTRLTVV.

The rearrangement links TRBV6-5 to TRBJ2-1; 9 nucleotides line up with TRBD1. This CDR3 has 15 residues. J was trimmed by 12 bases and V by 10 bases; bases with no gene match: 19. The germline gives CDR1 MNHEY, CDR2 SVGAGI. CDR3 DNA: TGTGCCAACGAGGACCGGGACAGGGCGCCATCGGGGCAGTTCTTC. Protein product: CANEDRDRAPSGQFF.

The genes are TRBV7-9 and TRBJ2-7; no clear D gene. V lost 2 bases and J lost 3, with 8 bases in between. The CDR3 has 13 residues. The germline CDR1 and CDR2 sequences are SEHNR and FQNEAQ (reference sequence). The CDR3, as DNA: TGTGCCAGCAGCTTAAATGGCGGCTACGAGCAGTACTTC. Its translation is CASSLNGGYEQYF. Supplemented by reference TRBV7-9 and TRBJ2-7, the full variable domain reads DTGVSQNPRHKITKRGQNVTFRCDPISEHNRLYWYRQTLGQGPEFLTYFQNEAQLEKSRLLSDRFSAERPKGSFSTLEIQRTEQGDSAMYLCASSLNGGYEQYFGPGTRLTVT.

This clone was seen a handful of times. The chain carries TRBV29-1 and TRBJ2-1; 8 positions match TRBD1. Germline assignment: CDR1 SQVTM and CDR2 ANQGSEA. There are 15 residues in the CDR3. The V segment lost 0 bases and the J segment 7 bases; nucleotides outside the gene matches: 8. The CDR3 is CSVEDRRGRRNEQFF. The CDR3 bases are TGCAGCGTTGAAGATCGCAGGGGGCGCAGAAATGAGCAGTTCTTC.

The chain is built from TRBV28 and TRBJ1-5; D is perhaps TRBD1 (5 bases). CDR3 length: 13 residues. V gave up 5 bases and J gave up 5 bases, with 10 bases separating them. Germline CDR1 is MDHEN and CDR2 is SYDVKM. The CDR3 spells CASSRQYDQPQHF. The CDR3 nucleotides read TGTGCCAGCAGTCGACAGTACGATCAGCCCCAGCATTTT.

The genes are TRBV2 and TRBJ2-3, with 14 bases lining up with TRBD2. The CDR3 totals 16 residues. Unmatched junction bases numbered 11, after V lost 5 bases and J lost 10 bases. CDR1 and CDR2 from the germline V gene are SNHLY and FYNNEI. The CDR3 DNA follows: TGTGCCAGCAGTTACCATGGGACTAGCGGGAGTGCGCCGCAGTATTTT. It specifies CASSYHGTSGSAPQYF.

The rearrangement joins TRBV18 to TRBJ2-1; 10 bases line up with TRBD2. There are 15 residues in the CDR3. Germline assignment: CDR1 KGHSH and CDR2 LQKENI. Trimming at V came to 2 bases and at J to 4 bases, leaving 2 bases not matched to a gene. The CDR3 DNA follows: TGTGCCAGCTCACCAGCAGCGGGAGGGTACAATGAGCAGTTCTTC. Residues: CASSPAAGGYNEQFF.

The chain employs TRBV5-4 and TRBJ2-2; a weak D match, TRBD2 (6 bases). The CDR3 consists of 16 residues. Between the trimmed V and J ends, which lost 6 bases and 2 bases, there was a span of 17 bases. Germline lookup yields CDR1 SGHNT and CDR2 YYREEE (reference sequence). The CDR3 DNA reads TGTGCCAGCACCCTTCGGGACGGGAGAAACACCGGGGAGCTGTTTTTT. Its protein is CASTLRDGRNTGELFF.

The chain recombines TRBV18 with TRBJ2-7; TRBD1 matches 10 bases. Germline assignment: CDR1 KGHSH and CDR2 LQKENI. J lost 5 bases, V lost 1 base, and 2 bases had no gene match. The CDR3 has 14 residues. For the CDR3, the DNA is TGTGCCAGCTCACCACTCGGGACAGGGGACGAGCAGTACTTC. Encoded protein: CASSPLGTGDEQYF.

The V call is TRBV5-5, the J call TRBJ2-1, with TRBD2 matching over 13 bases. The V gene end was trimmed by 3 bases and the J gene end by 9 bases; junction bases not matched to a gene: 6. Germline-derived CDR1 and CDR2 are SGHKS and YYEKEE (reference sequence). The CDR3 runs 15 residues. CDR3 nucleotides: TGTGCCAGCAGCTCAGGGACTAGCGGGATTGCTGAGCAGTTCTTC. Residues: CASSSGTSGIAEQFF.

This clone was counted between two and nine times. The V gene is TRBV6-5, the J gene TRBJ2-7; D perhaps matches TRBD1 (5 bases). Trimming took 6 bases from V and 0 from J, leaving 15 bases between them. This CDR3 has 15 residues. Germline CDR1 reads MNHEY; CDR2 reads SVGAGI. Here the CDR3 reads CASRVGQGGSYEQYF. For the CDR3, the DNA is TGTGCCAGCAGGGTGGGGCAAGGCGGCTCCTACGAGCAGTACTTC.

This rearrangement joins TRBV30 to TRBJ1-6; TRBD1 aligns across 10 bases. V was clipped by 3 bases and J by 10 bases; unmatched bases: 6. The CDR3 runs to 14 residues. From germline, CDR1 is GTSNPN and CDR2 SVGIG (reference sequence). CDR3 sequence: CAWSPDRGRSPLHF. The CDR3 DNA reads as TGTGCCTGGAGCCCGGACAGGGGGAGGTCACCCCTCCACTTT.

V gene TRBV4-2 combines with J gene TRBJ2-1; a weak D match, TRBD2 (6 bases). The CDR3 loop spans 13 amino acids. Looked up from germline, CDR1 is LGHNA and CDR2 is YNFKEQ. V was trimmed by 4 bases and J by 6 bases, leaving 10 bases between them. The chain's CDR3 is CASSPRTTNEQFF. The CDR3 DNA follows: TGTGCCAGCAGCCCTCGGACTACCAATGAGCAGTTCTTC.

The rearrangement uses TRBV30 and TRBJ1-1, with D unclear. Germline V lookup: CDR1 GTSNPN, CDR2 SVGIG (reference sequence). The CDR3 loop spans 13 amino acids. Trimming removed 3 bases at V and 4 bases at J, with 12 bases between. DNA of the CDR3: TGTGCCTGGAGCAGAATGGCGGGCACTGAAGCTTTCTTT. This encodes CAWSRMAGTEAFF.

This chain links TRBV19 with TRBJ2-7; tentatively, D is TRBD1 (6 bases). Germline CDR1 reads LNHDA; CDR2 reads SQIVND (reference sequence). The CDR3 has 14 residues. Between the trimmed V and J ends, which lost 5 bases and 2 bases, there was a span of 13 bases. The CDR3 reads CASSPRTATYEQYF. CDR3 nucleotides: TGTGCCAGTAGTCCCCGGACAGCTACCTACGAGCAGTACTTC.

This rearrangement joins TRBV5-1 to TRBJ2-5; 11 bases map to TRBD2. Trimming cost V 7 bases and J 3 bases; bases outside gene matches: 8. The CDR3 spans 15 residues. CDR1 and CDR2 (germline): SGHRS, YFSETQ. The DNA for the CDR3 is TGCGCCAGCTCAAGGGGGGGACTAGCGGAAGAGACCCAGTACTTC. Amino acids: CASSRGGLAEETQYF.